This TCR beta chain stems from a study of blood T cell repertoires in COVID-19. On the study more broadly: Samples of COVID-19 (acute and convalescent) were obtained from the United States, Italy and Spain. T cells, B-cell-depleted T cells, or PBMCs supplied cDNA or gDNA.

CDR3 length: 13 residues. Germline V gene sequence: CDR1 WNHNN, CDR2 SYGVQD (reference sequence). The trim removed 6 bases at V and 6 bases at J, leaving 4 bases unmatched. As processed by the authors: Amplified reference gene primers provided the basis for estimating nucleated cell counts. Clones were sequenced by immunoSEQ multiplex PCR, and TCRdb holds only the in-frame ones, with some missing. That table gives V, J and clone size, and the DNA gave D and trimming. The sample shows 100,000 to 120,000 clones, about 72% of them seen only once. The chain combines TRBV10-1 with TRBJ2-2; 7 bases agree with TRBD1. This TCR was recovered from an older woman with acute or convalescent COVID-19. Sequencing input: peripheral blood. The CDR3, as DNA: TGCGCCAGCAGGCGAGGGGGCTCCGGGGAGCTGTTTTTT. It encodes CASRRGGSGELFF.